Listed below are T cell receptor beta chains from one sample, sequenced in a study of blood T cell repertoires in COVID-19. Assay used: immunoSEQ multiplex PCR; TCRdb lists only in-frame clones, some missing. The table has about 280,000 clones, more than 70% seen once; the top ten hold about 11%. The sample consisted of peripheral blood. The receptors were sampled from a woman in her 30s with COVID-19, enrolled during active disease. CDR3s include the opening cysteine and the closing phenylalanine or tryptophan. The D gene is left open where the match is weak. Size is stated for part of the rows, as once, few or many counts, or as a class when the clone is expanded.

CDR3aa,CDR3nt,abundance,v_gene,j_gene,d_gene
CASSQDPGSYEQYF,TGTGCCAGCAGCCAAGACCCGGGCTCCTACGAGCAGTACTTC,NA,TRBV7-8,TRBJ2-7,NA
CASRISGVSYEQYF,TGTGCCAGCAGAATTAGCGGGGTATCCTACGAGCAGTACTTC,NA,TRBV6-5,TRBJ2-7,TRBD2
CASTAQVHQGGPQHF,TGTGCCAGCACCGCTCAAGTGCATCAAGGAGGGCCCCAGCATTTT,NA,TRBV6-5,TRBJ1-5,NA
CASSQAGQPSSYNEQFF,TGTGCCAGCAGCCAAGCAGGACAGCCCAGCTCCTACAATGAGCAGTTCTTC,NA,TRBV9,TRBJ2-1,NA
CASSLGPSGGSYEQYF,TGTGCCAGTAGCCTGGGGCCTAGCGGAGGGTCCTACGAGCAGTACTTC,NA,TRBV19,TRBJ2-7,TRBD2
CATSDRLDSLREQFF,TGTGCCACCAGTGACCGACTGGACAGTCTCAGAGAGCAGTTCTTC,NA,TRBV24-1,TRBJ2-1,NA
CASSLVAGEAFF,TGTGCCAGCAGTTTGGTAGCGGGTGAAGCTTTCTTT,NA,TRBV27,TRBJ1-1,NA
CASSSKLGTGYEIF,TGTGCCAGCAGCTCCAAACTCGGGACAGGGTATGAGATTTTT,NA,TRBV5-4,TRBJ2-2,TRBD1
CASSPRNRDRTAEQYF,TGTGCCAGCAGCCCCCGGAACCGGGACAGGACGGCCGAGCAGTACTTC,NA,TRBV7-9,TRBJ2-7,TRBD1
CASSPRSYNEQFF,TGTGCCAGCAGCCCTCGCTCCTACAATGAGCAGTTCTTC,NA,TRBV5-4,TRBJ2-1,NA
CASSDTGMGVVGELFF,TGTGCCAGCAGTGATACAGGGATGGGAGTCGTCGGGGAGCTGTTTTTT,NA,TRBV25-1,TRBJ2-2,NA
CAWSQGTQYF,TGTGCCTGGAGTCAGGGCACCCAGTACTTC,NA,TRBV30,TRBJ2-5,NA
CASNPGIGDTQYF,TGTGCCAGCAATCCGGGAATTGGAGATACGCAGTATTTT,NA,TRBV6-5,TRBJ2-3,NA
CASSLEQTQAKAFF,TGTGCCAGCAGCTTAGAACAGACGCAGGCTAAAGCTTTCTTT,once,TRBV7-2,TRBJ1-1,NA